These T cell receptor beta chains were read from a single sample in a study of blood T cell repertoires in COVID-19. Some clones are missing from TCRdb's copy, which holds only in-frame ones; the method was immunoSEQ multiplex PCR. The table has under 300,000 clones, over 70% seen once. Sequenced material: peripheral blood. These receptors were taken from a man older than 75 with acute or convalescent COVID-19. CDR3s include the opening cysteine and the closing phenylalanine or tryptophan. D genes are given only for firm matches. Expanded clones get a size class; other rows say once, few or many, or leave the size out.

TGTGCCAGTAGTATAGAAGAAGGGAATGGCAGGGGGTTCAATCAGCCCCAGCATTTT,CASSIEEGNGRGFNQPQHF,TRBD1,TRBJ1-5,-,TRBV19
TGTGCCAGCACCCCAGGGCCCGGCGGGGGGCCTTATGGCTACACCTTC,CASTPGPGGGPYGYTF,-,TRBJ1-2,-,TRBV7-2
TGCGCCAGCAGCTTCGGGCAGGGCTCTGGCTACACCTTC,CASSFGQGSGYTF,-,TRBJ1-2,-,TRBV5-1
TGTGCCAGCACCCCGACAGGTCGGTTGGACGAGCAGTACTTC,CASTPTGRLDEQYF,-,TRBJ2-7,-,TRBV7-9
TGTGCCAGCAAAAGGACTCACGGGGGTTACGAGCAGTACTTC,CASKRTHGGYEQYF,-,TRBJ2-7,-,TRBV27
TGTGCCAGCAGCCAAGGGACATACTACACCATATATTTT,CASSQGTYYTIYF,-,TRBJ1-3,-,TRBV14
TGTGCCATCAGCCGGGGACAGGGTTCTGAAAAACTGTTTTTT,CAISRGQGSEKLFF,TRBD1,TRBJ1-4,-,TRBV10-3
TGCGCCAGCAGTAGAAGGGGCGGTGAGGAGACCCAGTACTTC,CASSRRGGEETQYF,-,TRBJ2-5,-,TRBV5-1
TGCGCCAGCAGCCCAGGGGGCACCGGATCCTACGAGCAGTACTTC,CASSPGGTGSYEQYF,TRBD1,TRBJ2-7,-,TRBV5-1
TGCGCCAGCAGCCAAGAGAGGGCCCAGCCCCAGCATTTT,CASSQERAQPQHF,-,TRBJ1-5,-,TRBV4-1
TGCGCCAGCAGTTCGGGACAGGGGCCCTACGAGCAGTACTTC,CASSSGQGPYEQYF,TRBD1,TRBJ2-7,-,TRBV5-1
TGTGCCAGCAGCTGGGACAGGGGCAATGAGCAGTTCTTC,CASSWDRGNEQFF,TRBD1,TRBJ2-1,-,TRBV7-2
TGTGCCAGCAGCCGGGGACAGGCAGACTCTGGAAACACCATATATTTT,CASSRGQADSGNTIYF,TRBD1,TRBJ1-3,-,TRBV3-1/TRBV3-2
TGTGCCAGCAGCCCCGGGACAGGGGCTTCCTACGAGCAGTACTTC,CASSPGTGASYEQYF,TRBD1,TRBJ2-7,-,TRBV28
TGTGCCAGCAGCGAACAGCAGGACACAGACCAAGAGACCCAGTACTTC,CASSEQQDTDQETQYF,-,TRBJ2-5,-,TRBV7-9
TGTGCCAGCAGCCACAGACAGACAGGGGACAATGAGCAGTTCTTC,CASSHRQTGDNEQFF,TRBD1,TRBJ2-1,-,TRBV5-4
TGTGCCAGCAGCTCCCGTCTGCAGGGGGCGATGATTGAGCAGTACTTC,CASSSRLQGAMIEQYF,TRBD1,TRBJ2-7,-,TRBV3-1/TRBV3-2
TGTGCCAGCAGCTTGGTTCTAGCGGGAGTTGACGCGAACACCGGGGAGCTGTTTTTT,CASSLVLAGVDANTGELFF,TRBD2,TRBJ2-2,-,TRBV5-4
TGCGCCAGCAGCTTGCGGCCCCTCACAGGGGCGAACACTGAAGCTTTCTTT,CASSLRPLTGANTEAFF,TRBD1,TRBJ1-1,few,TRBV5-1
TGTGCCAGCAGCCCTGGGGCTAACCAAGAGACCCAGTACTTC,CASSPGANQETQYF,-,TRBJ2-5,-,TRBV5-4
TGTGCCAGCAGCGTAGGGGTCACGGGGAGCTCCTACGAGCAGTACTTC,CASSVGVTGSSYEQYF,-,TRBJ2-7,few,TRBV9
TGTGCCAGCAGACAGGGGGCATCCTCTGGAAACACCATATATTTT,CASRQGASSGNTIYF,TRBD1,TRBJ1-3,-,TRBV6-5
TGTGCCAGCAGCCGACATGGAGGAGACGCCTCCTACGAGCAGTACTTC,CASSRHGGDASYEQYF,-,TRBJ2-7,once,TRBV9
TGTGCCAGCAGGGGGGACGGGAGTACTGAGCAGTTCTTC,CASRGDGSTEQFF,-,TRBJ2-1,-,TRBV2
TGTGCCAGCAACCAGGACAGATTGAACACTGAAGCTTTCTTT,CASNQDRLNTEAFF,-,TRBJ1-1,-,TRBV2
TGTGCCAGCAGCTTACCAGGGAAAAACATTCAGTACTTC,CASSLPGKNIQYF,-,TRBJ2-4,-,TRBV7-9
TGTGCCAGCAGTTTCCTTAACAATGAGCAGTTCTTC,CASSFLNNEQFF,-,TRBJ2-1,-,TRBV27
TGTGCCAGCAGCGGACCACAGGCAAGCTCCTACAATGAGCAGTTCTTC,CASSGPQASSYNEQFF,-,TRBJ2-1,-,TRBV9
TGTGCCAGCCGGCCCGGGACTTTCTACGAGCAGTACTTC,CASRPGTFYEQYF,-,TRBJ2-7,-,TRBV6-5
TGTGCCAGCACCCCTAGGGGGGGCTTCCCCTACGAGCAGTACTTC,CASTPRGGFPYEQYF,-,TRBJ2-7,-,TRBV27
TGCGCCAGCAAGGCAGACAACAACAACCACAATGAGCAGTTCTTC,CASKADNNNHNEQFF,-,TRBJ2-1,-,TRBV10-2
TGTGCCAGCAGCACCTGGGACAGCTACACTGAAGCTTTCTTT,CASSTWDSYTEAFF,TRBD1,TRBJ1-1,-,TRBV9